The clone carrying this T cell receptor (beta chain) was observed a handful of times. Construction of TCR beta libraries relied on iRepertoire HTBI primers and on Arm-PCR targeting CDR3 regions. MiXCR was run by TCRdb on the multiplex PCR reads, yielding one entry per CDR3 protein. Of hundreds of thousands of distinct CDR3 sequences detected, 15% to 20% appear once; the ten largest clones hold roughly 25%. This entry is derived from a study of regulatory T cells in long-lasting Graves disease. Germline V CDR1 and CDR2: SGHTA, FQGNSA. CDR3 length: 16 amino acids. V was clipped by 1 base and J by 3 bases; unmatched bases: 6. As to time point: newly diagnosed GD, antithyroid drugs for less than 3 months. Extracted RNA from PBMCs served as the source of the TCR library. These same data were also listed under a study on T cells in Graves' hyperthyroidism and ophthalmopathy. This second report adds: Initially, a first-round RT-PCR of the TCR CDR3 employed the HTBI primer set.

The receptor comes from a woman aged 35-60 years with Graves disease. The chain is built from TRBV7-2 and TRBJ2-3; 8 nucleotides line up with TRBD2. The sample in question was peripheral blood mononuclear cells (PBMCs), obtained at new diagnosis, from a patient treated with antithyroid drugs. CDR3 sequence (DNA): TGTGCCAGCAGCTTAGTTGGCGGGGGGCTAACAGATACGCAGTATTTT. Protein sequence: CASSLVGGGLTDTQYF.